These 23 T cell receptor beta chains originate from one sample sequenced in a study of T-cell reconstitution after alpha-beta-depleted transplantation in children. The library targeted TCRbeta and was prepared with unique molecular identifiers. Using its own MiXCR run on the PCR reads, TCRdb lists one record per CDR3 protein. The sample yields about 240,000 distinct CDR3 sequences, around 12% seen once. The input for sequencing was PBMCs from the stem cell graft donor, taken from the stem cell graft. These receptors originate from a human donor who donated a stem cell graft to a child with acute lymphoblastic leukemia.

This clonotype was seen at least ten times. The V call is TRBV29-1, the J call TRBJ2-3; 11 nucleotides line up with TRBD1. This CDR3 has 17 residues. Germline V gives CDR1 SQVTM, CDR2 ANQGSEA. V lost 3 bases and J lost 5; bases outside the gene matches: 13. The CDR3 is CSVDDSWDRGKGDTQYF. CDR3 DNA sequence: TGCAGCGTTGATGATAGTTGGGACAGGGGGAAAGGAGATACGCAGTATTTT.

This chain connects TRBV7-9 to TRBJ1-2; 7 nucleotides match TRBD1. Germline CDR1 and CDR2: SEHNR and FQNEAQ (reference sequence). Germline trimming cut 7 bases from V and 4 bases from J; bases unmatched to any gene: 12. CDR3 length: 15 amino acids. This chain's CDR3 is CASTSGDRPSYGYTF. The CDR3 DNA is TGTGCCAGCACCTCGGGGGACAGACCCTCCTATGGCTACACCTTC.

The chain recombines TRBV3-1 with TRBJ2-7; D is possibly TRBD2 (5 bases). Germline V gene sequence: CDR1 LGHDT, CDR2 YNNKEL (reference sequence). This CDR3 contains 15 residues. Trimming stripped 0 bases from V and 6 bases from J, with 15 bases between. CDR3 coding DNA: TGTGCCAGCAGCCAAGAAGCGGTCCGCCCCGGCGAGCAGTACTTC. Protein product: CASSQEAVRPGEQYF.

The genes are TRBV20-1 and TRBJ1-2; D uncertain. The ends were cut back, 6 bases at V and 4 bases at J, with 18 bases in the middle. The germline V gene has CDR1 DFQATT and CDR2 SNEGSKA (reference sequence). The CDR3 is 14 amino acids. This CDR3 reads CSAPSGERLYGYTF. CDR3 sequence (DNA): TGCAGTGCCCCATCCGGGGAACGACTCTATGGCTACACCTTC.

This clonotype was seen ten or more times. The chain couples TRBV12-3 or TRBV12-4 to TRBJ1-2; a weak D match, TRBD1 (5 bases). The CDR3 has 14 residues. Trimming removed 3 bases at V and 7 bases at J, with 15 bases between. This CDR3 is CASSLRGQIGGYTF. The CDR3 coding sequence is TGTGCCAGCAGTTTGCGGGGCCAAATCGGTGGCTACACCTTC.

This chain joins TRBV9 and TRBJ2-3; 7 positions match TRBD2. Germline CDR1 and CDR2: SGDLS and YYNGEE. V was clipped by 5 bases and J by 8 bases; unmatched bases: 2. The CDR3 loop spans 11 amino acids. The CDR3 coding sequence is TGTGCCAGCAGATCGGGGGGTACGCAGTATTTT. It codes for CASRSGGTQYF. Using reference TRBV9 and TRBJ2-3 for the parts outside the CDR3, the full variable domain is DSGVTQTPKHLITATGQRVTLRCSPRSGDLSVYWYQQSLDQGLQFLIQYYNGEERAKGNILERFSAQQFPDLHSELNLSSLELGDSALYFCASRSGGTQYFGPGTRLTVL.

This clonotype occurred once. A single base separates this from a much larger clone, so it may be a read error. This chain joins TRBV21-1 and TRBJ2-2; TRBD2 is taken as the D call from the table, unchecked against the DNA. TRBV21-1 is assigned pseudogene status. There are 18 residues in the CDR3. The CDR3 loop reads CASSAGTSWATNTGELFF. For the CDR3, the DNA is TGTGCCAGCAGCGCTGGGACTAGCTGGGCCACGAACACCGGGGAGCTGTTTTTT.

This clonotype was seen many times. The chain joins TRBV28 to TRBJ1-1; no clear D gene. The CDR3 totals 10 residues. Germline values: CDR1 MDHEN, CDR2 SYDVKM. Trimming took off 6 bases at V and 10 bases at J, with 9 bases between the two ends. The CDR3 sequence: CASRAVTAFF. CDR3 bases: TGTGCCAGCAGAGCCGTGACAGCTTTCTTT.

This clonotype has ten or more counts. The genes are TRBV5-1 and TRBJ2-3; maybe TRBD1 (6 bases). V lost 4 bases to trimming and J lost 5 bases, with 17 bases between them. There are 15 residues in the CDR3. In germline, CDR1 is SGHRS, CDR2 YFSETQ. As DNA, the CDR3 is TGCGCCAGCAGCCCGGACGGGACATCTGGAGATACGCAGTATTTT. Amino acid sequence: CASSPDGTSGDTQYF.

The sample holds many counts of this clonotype. The chain has TRBV20-1 and TRBJ1-2; no reliable D call. V lost 7 bases to trimming and J lost 6 bases, with 6 bases between them. The CDR3 is 9 residues long. Germline V gene lookup returns CDR1 DFQATT and CDR2 SNEGSKA (reference sequence). The DNA for the CDR3 is TGCAGTGTTTTCCATGGCTACACCTTC. Protein: CSVFHGYTF.

In this sample, this clonotype turned up many times. The rearrangement links TRBV7-2 to TRBJ2-7; 7 bases line up with TRBD1. The length of the CDR3 is 15 residues. Germline V gene data show CDR1 as SGHTA and CDR2 as FQGNSA. J lost 3 bases, V lost 0 bases, and 5 bases had no gene match. CDR3 region: CASSLATGTDYEQYF. The CDR3 DNA follows: TGTGCCAGCAGCTTAGCCACAGGGACAGACTACGAGCAGTACTTC.

This clonotype was seen at least ten times. The J gene is TRBJ2-5, the V gene TRBV7-2; tentatively, D is TRBD2 (5 bases). The V end lost 2 bases, the J end lost 4 bases, and 14 bases lay between the germline ends. This CDR3 has 15 amino acids. CDR1 is SGHTA and CDR2 is FQGNSA in the germline V gene. This chain's CDR3 is CASSLNERRGETQYF. The CDR3 nucleotides are TGTGCCAGCAGCTTAAATGAGCGGAGAGGAGAGACCCAGTACTTC.

This clonotype was detected ten times or more. The V and J genes are TRBV6-5 and TRBJ2-1; D is possibly TRBD1 (6 bases). The V gene lost 8 bases and the J gene lost 4 bases, with 18 bases spanning the gap. CDR1 is MNHEY and CDR2 is SVGAGI in the germline V gene. CDR3 length: 15 residues. CDR3: CASSLLGAAYNEQFF. CDR3 coding DNA: TGTGCCAGCTCCCTTTTGGGGGCGGCGTACAATGAGCAGTTCTTC.

This clonotype was picked up many times. The V and J genes are TRBV7-9 and TRBJ2-3; 7 bases map to TRBD2. This CDR3 spans 17 amino acids. J was trimmed by 8 bases and V by 5 bases; bases with no gene match: 19. Germline CDR1 reads SEHNR; CDR2 reads FQNEAQ (reference sequence). The chain's CDR3 is CASSPSGEGLIQVTQYF. In nucleotides, the CDR3 is TGTGCCAGCAGCCCAAGTGGGGAGGGCCTTATTCAGGTTACGCAGTATTTT. The variable domain in full, with the rest retrieved from reference TRBV7-9 and TRBJ2-3, is DTGVSQNPRHKITKRGQNVTFRCDPISEHNRLYWYRQTLGQGPEFLTYFQNEAQLEKSRLLSDRFSAERPKGSFSTLEIQRTEQGDSAMYLCASSPSGEGLIQVTQYFGPGTRLTVL.

Of note for this clonotype: Germline and junction disagree at one end, which may indicate a read error. The gene calls are TRBV6-4 and TRBJ2-5, with 9 bases lining up with TRBD1. The CDR3 is 19 residues long. CDR1 is MRHNA, CDR2 SNTAGT, per germline. The CDR3 sequence is CTSSFLFAAGTGPEETQYF. The CDR3 DNA follows: TGTACCAGCAGTTTCCTTTTCGCCGCCGGGACAGGGCCAGAAGAGACCCAGTACTTC.

There are a few counts of this clonotype. The J gene is TRBJ1-5, the V gene TRBV7-2; D is uncertain. The CDR3 is 14 residues long. V shed 1 base and J shed 4 bases, with 8 bases lying between them. Germline V gene lookup returns CDR1 SGHTA and CDR2 FQGNSA. CDR3 residues: CASSLGFPNQPQHF. The CDR3 DNA sequence: TGTGCCAGCAGCTTAGGGTTCCCTAATCAGCCCCAGCATTTT.

The sample holds a few counts of this clonotype. This rearrangement joins TRBV5-1 to TRBJ2-1, with D possibly matching TRBD2 (6 bases). Germline V gene sequence: CDR1 SGHRS, CDR2 YFSETQ. The CDR3 is made up of 14 amino acids. V was cut by 1 base and J by 3 bases, with 8 bases left in between. The CDR3 DNA follows: TGCGCCAGCAGCTTGCCTAGCGTCTACAATGAGCAGTTCTTC. It codes for CASSLPSVYNEQFF.

This clonotype was picked up many times. The chain carries TRBV15 and TRBJ1-5, with TRBD1 as a possible D gene (6 bases). V was clipped by 2 bases and J by 7 bases, with 15 bases between them. This CDR3 region has 15 residues. CDR1 is LNHNV and CDR2 is YYDKDF in the germline V gene (reference sequence). Here the CDR3 DNA reads TGTGCCACCAGCAGACGCAGGGGAGGAGGCCAGCCCCAGCATTTT. Protein sequence: CATSRRRGGGQPQHF.

This clonotype has at least ten counts. CDR3 DNA: TGTGCCAGCAGACCAGGGGGCTCCTCCTACGAGCAGTACTTC. Translated: CASRPGGSSYEQYF. The V gene is TRBV6-2 or TRBV6-3, the J gene TRBJ2-7, with 8 bases identical to TRBD1. CDR1 MNHEY and CDR2 SVGEGT come from the germline V gene. The CDR3 has 14 residues. V dropped 6 bases and J dropped 0; count of bases not matched to a gene: 4.

This clonotype was seen repeatedly, ten times or more. This chain uses TRBV5-5 with TRBJ2-7, with D perhaps matching TRBD1 or TRBD2 (6 bases each). Per the germline V gene, CDR1 is SGHKS and CDR2 is YYEKEE (reference sequence). With 4 bases removed from V and 1 base from J, the gap between germline ends came to 24 bases. CDR3 length equals 18 residues. For the CDR3, the DNA is TGTGCCAGCAGCCGTGATGGGGGGCCCCAGCGCTTGTCCTACGAGCAGTACTTC. Its protein product is CASSRDGGPQRLSYEQYF.

The gene calls are TRBV7-2 and TRBJ1-1; TRBD1 agrees at 10 bases. The CDR3 length is 14 residues. Germline assignment: CDR1 SGHTA and CDR2 FQGNSA. Trimming cost V 5 bases and J 10 bases; bases outside gene matches: 10. The DNA for the CDR3 is TGTGCCAGCAGCCTGGGGGGGACAGGGGCGGGAGCTTTCTTT. It codes for CASSLGGTGAGAFF.

In this sample, this clonotype turned up many times. The rearrangement joins TRBV29-1 to TRBJ2-1; D is uncertain. V shed 0 bases and J shed 0 bases, with 18 bases lying between them. CDR3 size: 18 residues. Germline lookup yields CDR1 SQVTM and CDR2 ANQGSEA. CDR3 in DNA: TGCAGCGTTGAAGATTTTCCTCGGCACTCGAGCTCCTACAATGAGCAGTTCTTC. Protein sequence: CSVEDFPRHSSSYNEQFF.

This clonotype was picked up a small number of times. This chain uses TRBV5-4 with TRBJ2-3; 7 nucleotides line up with TRBD2. The CDR3 has 15 amino acids. J was trimmed by 1 base and V by 1 base; bases with no gene match: 3. The germline gives CDR1 SGHNT, CDR2 YYREEE (reference sequence). CDR3 bases: TGTGCCAGCAGCTTGCATCTAGCGGGCACAGATACGCAGTATTTT. The encoded protein is CASSLHLAGTDTQYF. The entire variable domain, with the rest obtained from reference TRBV5-4 and TRBJ2-3, is as follows: ETGVTQSPTHLIKTRGQQVTLRCSSQSGHNTVSWYQQALGQGPQFIFQYYREEENGRGNFPPRFSGLQFPNYSSELNVNALELDDSALYLCASSLHLAGTDTQYFGPGTRLTVL.